The 3 T cell receptor beta chains given below trace back to one sample, sequenced in a study of blood T cells in healthy people across ages. Then a second PCR, running roughly 7 to 11 cycles, was carried out with a sample-barcoded 5' primer and a J-beta primer mix. TCRdb reanalysed the 5' RACE reads using MiXCR and keeps one entry per CDR3 protein. The data show about 680,000 distinct CDR3 sequences, with 45% to 50% seen just once and approximately 32% held by the top ten. The source material was blood. The receptors were gathered from a woman in her fifties or sixties in good health.

V and J are TRBV20-1 and TRBJ2-3; 7 bases line up with TRBD2. Per the germline V gene, CDR1 is DFQATT and CDR2 is SNEGSKA (reference sequence). The V and J ends lost 3 bases and 2 bases, in that order; junction bases with no gene match: 11. The CDR3 contains 16 residues. The CDR3: CSASGAAGASTDTQYF. In DNA, the CDR3 is TGCAGTGCTAGTGGGGCGGCGGGAGCTTCCACAGATACGCAGTATTTT.

The J gene is TRBJ2-5, the V gene TRBV18; 7 nucleotides match TRBD1. J gave up 5 bases and V 4 bases, and 22 bases lay outside the gene matches. Per germline, CDR1 KGHSH and CDR2 LQKENI. The CDR3 is 19 residues long. CDR3 in DNA: TGTGCCAGCTCACAACCCTCCCCCCTAGGGGGCGGCTTTTCGGAGACCCAGTACTTC. Translation: CASSQPSPLGGGFSETQYF.

The chain carries TRBV12-3 or TRBV12-4 and TRBJ2-1; 10 bases line up with TRBD1. V lost 3 bases, J lost 6 bases, and 2 bases stayed unmatched. The CDR3 loop spans 14 amino acids. CDR3 protein: CASSLGQGFNEQFF. The CDR3, as DNA: TGTGCCAGCAGTTTGGGACAGGGGTTCAATGAGCAGTTCTTC.